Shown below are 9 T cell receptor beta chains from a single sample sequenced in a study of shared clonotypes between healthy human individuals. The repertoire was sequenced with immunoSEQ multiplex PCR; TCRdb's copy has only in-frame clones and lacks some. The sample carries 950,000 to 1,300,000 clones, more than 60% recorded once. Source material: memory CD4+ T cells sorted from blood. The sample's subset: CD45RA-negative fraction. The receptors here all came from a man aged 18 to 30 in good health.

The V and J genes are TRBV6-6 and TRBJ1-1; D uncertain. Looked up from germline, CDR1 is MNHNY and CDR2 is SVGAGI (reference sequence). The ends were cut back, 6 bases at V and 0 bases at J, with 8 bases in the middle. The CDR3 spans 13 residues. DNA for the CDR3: TGTGCCAGCAGGACAAGAATGAACACTGAAGCTTTCTTT. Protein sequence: CASRTRMNTEAFF.

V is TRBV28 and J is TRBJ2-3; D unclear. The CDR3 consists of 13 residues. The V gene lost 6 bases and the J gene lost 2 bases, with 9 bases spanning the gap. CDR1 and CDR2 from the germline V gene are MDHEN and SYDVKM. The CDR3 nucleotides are TGTGCCAGCAGCTACCCCTACACAGATACGCAGTATTTT. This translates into CASSYPYTDTQYF. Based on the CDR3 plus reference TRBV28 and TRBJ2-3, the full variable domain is DVKVTQSSRYLVKRTGEKVFLECVQDMDHENMFWYRQDPGLGLRLIYFSYDVKMKEKGDIPEGYSVSREKKERFSLILESASTNQTSMYLCASSYPYTDTQYFGPGTRLTVL.

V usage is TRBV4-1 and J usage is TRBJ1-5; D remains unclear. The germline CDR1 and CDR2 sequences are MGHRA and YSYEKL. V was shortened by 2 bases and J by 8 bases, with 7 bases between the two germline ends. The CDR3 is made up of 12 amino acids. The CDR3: CASSQPWEPQHF. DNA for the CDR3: TGCGCCAGCAGCCAACCCTGGGAGCCCCAGCATTTT.

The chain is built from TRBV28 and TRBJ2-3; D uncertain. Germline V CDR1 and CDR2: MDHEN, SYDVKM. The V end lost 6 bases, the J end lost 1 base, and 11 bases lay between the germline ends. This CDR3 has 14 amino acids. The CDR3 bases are TGTGCCAGCAGCCTCACCGGGCGCACAGATACGCAGTATTTT. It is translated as CASSLTGRTDTQYF. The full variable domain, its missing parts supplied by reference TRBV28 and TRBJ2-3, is DVKVTQSSRYLVKRTGEKVFLECVQDMDHENMFWYRQDPGLGLRLIYFSYDVKMKEKGDIPEGYSVSREKKERFSLILESASTNQTSMYLCASSLTGRTDTQYFGPGTRLTVL.

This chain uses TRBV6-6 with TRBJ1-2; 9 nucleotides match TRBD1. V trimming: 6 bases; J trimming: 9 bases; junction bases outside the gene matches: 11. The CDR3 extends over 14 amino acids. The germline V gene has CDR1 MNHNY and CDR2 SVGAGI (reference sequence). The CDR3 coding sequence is TGTGCCAGCAGCCAACCGGGACAGGGTCCCCGCTACACCTTC. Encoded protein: CASSQPGQGPRYTF.

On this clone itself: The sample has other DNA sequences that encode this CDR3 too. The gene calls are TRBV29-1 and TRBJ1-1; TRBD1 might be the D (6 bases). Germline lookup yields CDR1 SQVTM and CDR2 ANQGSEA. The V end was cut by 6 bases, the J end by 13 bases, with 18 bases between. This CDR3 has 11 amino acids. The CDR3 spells CSVLQGMVDFF. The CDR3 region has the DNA TGCAGCGTCTTACAGGGAATGGTTGATTTCTTT.

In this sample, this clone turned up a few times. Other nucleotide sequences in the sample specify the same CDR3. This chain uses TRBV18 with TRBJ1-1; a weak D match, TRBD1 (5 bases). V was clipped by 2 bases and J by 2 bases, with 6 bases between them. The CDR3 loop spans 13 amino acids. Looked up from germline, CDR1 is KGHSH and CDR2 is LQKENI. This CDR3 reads CASSPGANTEAFF. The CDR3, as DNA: TGTGCCAGCTCACCAGGGGCCAACACTGAAGCTTTCTTT.

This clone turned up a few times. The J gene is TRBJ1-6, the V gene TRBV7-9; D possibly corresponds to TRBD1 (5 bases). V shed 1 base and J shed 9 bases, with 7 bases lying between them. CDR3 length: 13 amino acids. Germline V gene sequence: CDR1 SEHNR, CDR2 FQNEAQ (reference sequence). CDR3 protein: CASSLDGASPLHF. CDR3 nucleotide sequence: TGTGCCAGCAGCTTAGATGGGGCTTCACCCCTCCACTTT.

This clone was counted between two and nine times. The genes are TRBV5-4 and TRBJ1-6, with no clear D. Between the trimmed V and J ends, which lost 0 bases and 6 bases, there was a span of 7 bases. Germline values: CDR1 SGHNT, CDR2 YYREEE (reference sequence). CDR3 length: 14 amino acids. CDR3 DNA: TGTGCCAGCAGCTTGGATTACACTAATTCACCCCTCCACTTT. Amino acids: CASSLDYTNSPLHF.